This record covers a single T cell receptor (beta chain). No antigen is known for it. Repertoires were generated with immunoSEQ multiplex PCR, while TCRdb's copy carries only in-frame clones and drops some. The table includes 50,000 to 70,000 clones, about 85% detected once. This sample is drawn from a study of lymphopenia after photon versus proton radiotherapy. This CDR3 region has 15 residues. J gave up 2 bases and V 8 bases, and 9 bases lay outside the gene matches. CDR1 and CDR2 from the germline V gene are SGHRS and YFSETQ. The study's findings and limits: In patients who died, overall survival fell as post-nadir TCR diversity dropped more. Under photons, naive T cells and diversity fell while effector/memory populations rose. After the lymphocyte nadir, photon-treated repertoires showed oligoclonal expansion, especially of CD8+ Temra cells. Survival link was tested only in deceased patients; proton benefit remains a possibility.

The sample in question was peripheral blood, obtained from a patient treated with proton-based radiotherapy. The rearrangement links TRBV5-1 to TRBJ2-2; TRBD1 agrees at 7 bases. The sequence derives from a man older than 75 with esophageal cancer. CDR3 loop: CASKPGTDNTGELFF. The CDR3 region has the DNA TGCGCCAGTAAACCCGGGACAGATAACACCGGGGAGCTGTTTTTT.